Detailed here is one TCR beta chain. No antigen is known for it. Other DNA variants within this sample encode the same CDR3. The data are from a study of shared clonotypes between healthy human individuals. Notes on the study in general: Clonotypes not shared had lower generation probabilities than those common to all four donors. It was only blood that was sampled, and tissue repertoires likely differ. Rarefaction revealed incomplete sorted-subset sequencing despite large depth.

In the naive CD8 group, cells lacked CD45RO and were positively selected for CCR7, so terminally differentiated effector memory CD45RA+ cells were left out. There were no recent acute infections or vaccinations among the donors, who were healthy HIV-negative adults. This CDR3 spans 13 amino acids. V gave up 4 bases and J gave up 3 bases, with 10 bases separating them. Germline assignment: CDR1 LGHNA and CDR2 YSLEER. Measured with immunoSEQ multiplex PCR; TCRdb has only the in-frame clones, and not every one. This sample has more than 2 million clones, with about 95% found just once. The chain uses TRBV4-3 and TRBJ2-7; D is ambiguous. The sample was naive CD8+ T cells sorted from blood. The TCR was taken from a man aged 18 to 35 in good health. In DNA, the CDR3 is TGCGCCAGCAGCCCATATTCGGGCTACGAGCAGTACTTC. Its protein product is CASSPYSGYEQYF.